Listed below are T cell receptor beta chains from one sample, sequenced in a study of T cell repertoires in cytomegalovirus infection. TCRdb recomputed calls from the reads with MiXCR, one row per CDR3 protein. The profile shows roughly 720,000 distinct CDR3 sequences, approximately 40% of them singletons. Sequencing used PBMCs. These receptors originate from a human donor in good health (CMV status not recorded). Some clones in this sample may be carry-over from other donors' samples. Each CDR3 is given with its conserved first and last residue. Fields, in order: V gene, clone size, J gene, D gene, CDR3 DNA, CDR3 protein. D genes are given only for firm matches. Expanded clones get a size class; other rows say once, few or many, or leave the size out.

TRBV20-1	-	TRBJ2-3	-	TGCAGTGCCCATACTAGCTCGGGGACAGATACGCAGTATTTT	CSAHTSSGTDTQYF
TRBV28	-	TRBJ1-2	TRBD1	TGTGCCAGCAGTTTGTATCCAACAGGGGATCCGGGCTACACCTTC	CASSLYPTGDPGYTF
TRBV27	few	TRBJ2-3	TRBD2	TGTGCCAGCAGTGGACTAGCGGACCGCACAGATACGCAGTATTTT	CASSGLADRTDTQYF
TRBV28	-	TRBJ2-3	-	TGTGCCAGCAGCGATCAGTGGGATACGCAGTATTTT	CASSDQWDTQYF
TRBV5-6	-	TRBJ1-1	-	TGTGCCAGCAGCTGGACCCGGGCGGCTGAAGCTTTCTTT	CASSWTRAAEAFF
TRBV7-2	few	TRBJ2-3	-	TGTGCCAGCAGCTTAGAGGGGGGAGGCAGGCAGTATTTT	CASSLEGGGRQYF
TRBV5-4	-	TRBJ2-1	-	TGTGCCAGCAGCTTGGAGCAGGAACTATACAATGAGCAGTTCTTC	CASSLEQELYNEQFF
TRBV5-3	few	TRBJ2-5	TRBD1	TGTGCCAGCAGCGTACCACAGGGGCAGGAGACCCAGTACTTC	CASSVPQGQETQYF
TRBV7-9	few	TRBJ1-4	-	TGTGCCAGCAGCCGGACTCAAAGTAGGGAAAAACTGTTTTTT	CASSRTQSREKLFF
TRBV7-3	-	TRBJ2-1	TRBD1	TGTGCCAGCAGCTTAGAGGGACAGGGTATCGATGAGCAGTTCTTC	CASSLEGQGIDEQFF
TRBV7-9	few	TRBJ2-1	-	TGTGCCAGTCTACCCGGGGGCCTGGTTGAGCAGTTCTTC	CASLPGGLVEQFF
TRBV19	-	TRBJ2-7	-	TGTGCCAGTAGTGTACCGGGACTGGCCTACGAGCAGTACTTC	CASSVPGLAYEQYF
TRBV15	few	TRBJ1-1	-	TGTGCCACCCAGGCAAACACTGAAGCTTTCTTT	CATQANTEAFF
TRBV7-9	-	TRBJ1-1	-	TGTGCCAGCAGCCCACACATCGGTGAAGCTTTCTTT	CASSPHIGEAFF
TRBV7-6	many	TRBJ2-3	-	TGTGCCAGCAGCCCGATAGTTGCAGATACGCAGTATTTT	CASSPIVADTQYF
TRBV6-2/TRBV6-3	-	TRBJ2-7	-	TGTGCCAGCAGTTACTCCTTTGGGGGAAGAAGGTCCTACGAGCAGTACTTC	CASSYSFGGRRSYEQYF
TRBV7-6	few	TRBJ1-4	TRBD1	TGTGCCAGCTCACAGGGGCCCGTTTCGGAAAAACTGTTTTTT	CASSQGPVSEKLFF
TRBV5-1	-	TRBJ2-1	-	TGCGCCAGCAGTTTCCTTCCCCCACAGAGCTCCTACAATGAGCAGTTCTTC	CASSFLPPQSSYNEQFF
TRBV20-1	few	TRBJ2-7	TRBD2	TGCAGTGCTAGGAAGACTAGCATCTTCGAGCAGTACTTC	CSARKTSIFEQYF
TRBV29-1	-	TRBJ2-2	-	TGCAGCGTTGTGGGGTATACCGGGGAGCTGTTTTTT	CSVVGYTGELFF
TRBV3-2	-	TRBJ1-3	-	TGTGCCAGCAGCCTCCGTACGCAAGGGGCGGAGGACACCATATATTTT	CASSLRTQGAEDTIYF
TRBV18	few	TRBJ1-5	-	TGTGCCAGCTCACCACAAGCCTCACATAGCAATCAGCCCCAGCATTTT	CASSPQASHSNQPQHF
TRBV28	few	TRBJ2-7	-	TGTGCCAGCAGTTTGTGGGACAAACCTTACTCCTACGAGCAGTACTTC	CASSLWDKPYSYEQYF
TRBV24-1	few	TRBJ2-5	TRBD2	TGTGCCACCAGTGACCCGCGGGGGGAAGAGACCCAGTACTTC	CATSDPRGEETQYF
TRBV12-3/TRBV12-4	few	TRBJ1-4	TRBD1	TGTGCCAGCAGCCGTACAGGGGTTAGAGAAAAACTGTTTTTT	CASSRTGVREKLFF
TRBV7-9	-	TRBJ1-5	-	TGTGCCAGCAGCTTAGAAAGGCAGCCCCAGCATTTT	CASSLERQPQHF
TRBV5-4	-	TRBJ2-5	-	TGTGCCAGCAGCTTGTTGCAGGGTGCAGAGACCCAGTACTTC	CASSLLQGAETQYF
TRBV20-1	-	TRBJ1-2	-	TGCAGTGCTAGGGTTGGTGGCTACACCTTC	CSARVGGYTF
TRBV12-3/TRBV12-4	once	TRBJ2-1	-	TGTGCCAGCAGAACCTACAATGAGAAGTTCTTC	CASRTYNEKFF
TRBV7-9	many	TRBJ2-7	-	TGTGCCAGCAGCACCCGTAGCTCCTACGAGCAGTACTTC	CASSTRSSYEQYF
TRBV28	-	TRBJ2-7	-	TGTGCCAGCAGTTTAGTCGCCCGGGGAACCTACGAGCAGTACTTC	CASSLVARGTYEQYF
TRBV7-2	few	TRBJ1-3	-	TGTGCCAGCAGCTTAGCGGGGGGAGTGAGCTCTGGAAACACCATATATTTT	CASSLAGGVSSGNTIYF
TRBV12-3/TRBV12-4	-	TRBJ2-7	-	TGTGCCAGCACCTCACGAGGGGGTGTGGTCCACGAGCAGTACTTC	CASTSRGGVVHEQYF
TRBV11-2	once	TRBJ1-6	TRBD1	TGTGCCAGCAGCTTAATGTCCCCCCTTACAGGGGGTAATTCACCCCTCCACTTT	CASSLMSPLTGGNSPLHF
TRBV4-1	few	TRBJ2-7	-	TGCGCCAGCACCGACGGCTCCTACGAGCAGTACTTC	CASTDGSYEQYF
TRBV6-5	-	TRBJ2-1	TRBD1	TGTGCCAGCAGATTTGTCAGGGGGCCCAATGAGCAGTTCTTC	CASRFVRGPNEQFF